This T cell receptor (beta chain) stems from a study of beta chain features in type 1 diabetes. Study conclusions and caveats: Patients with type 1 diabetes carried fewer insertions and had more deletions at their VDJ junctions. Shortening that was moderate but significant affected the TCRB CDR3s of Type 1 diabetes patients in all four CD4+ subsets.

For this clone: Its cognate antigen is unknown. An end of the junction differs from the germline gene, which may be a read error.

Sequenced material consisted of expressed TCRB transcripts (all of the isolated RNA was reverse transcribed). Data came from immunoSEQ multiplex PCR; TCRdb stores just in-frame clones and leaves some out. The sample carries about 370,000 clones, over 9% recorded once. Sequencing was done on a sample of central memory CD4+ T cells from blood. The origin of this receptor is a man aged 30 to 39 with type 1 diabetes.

In DNA, the CDR3 is TGCGCCAGCAGCCTACGGACTAGCGGGAGACCCACCGGGGAGCTGTTTTTT. Translating gives CASSLRTSGRPTGELFF. V and J are TRBV7-7 and TRBJ2-2, with TRBD2 matching 13 bases. Looked up from germline, CDR1 is SSHAT and CDR2 is FNYEAQ (reference sequence). The CDR3 consists of 17 residues.